One sample yielded the 22 T cell receptor beta chains listed below, sequenced in a study of control samples from healthy donors and cancer patients. Repertoires were generated with immunoSEQ multiplex PCR, while TCRdb's copy carries only in-frame clones and drops some. This table holds around 22,000 clones, 75% to 85% found once. Sequencing was done on a sample of PBMCs. The receptors come from a man aged 55-75 years with head and neck cancer.

The rearrangement links TRBV19 to TRBJ2-1; 9 positions match TRBD1. Losses at the gene ends were 7 bases for V and 7 bases for J; bases not matched to a gene: 11. CDR1 is LNHDA and CDR2 is SQIVND in the germline V gene (reference sequence). The CDR3 has 15 amino acids. The CDR3 sequence is CASTWRTGARNEQFF. DNA of the CDR3: TGTGCCAGTACCTGGAGGACAGGGGCCAGAAATGAGCAGTTCTTC.

The rearrangement uses TRBV20-1 and TRBJ1-1, with 11 bases identical to TRBD1. Germline V lookup: CDR1 DFQATT, CDR2 SNEGSKA (reference sequence). The CDR3 is 15 residues long. Trimming cost V 3 bases and J 4 bases; bases outside gene matches: 7. The CDR3 region has the DNA TGCAGTGCTAGTGGGGACAGGGGGTCTGCCACTGAAGCTTTCTTT. Translating it yields CSASGDRGSATEAFF.

This clone turned up a few times. The chain combines TRBV6-5 with TRBJ1-1; D is unresolved. The ends were cut back, 8 bases at V and 6 bases at J, with 16 bases in the middle. Germline V gene sequence: CDR1 MNHEY, CDR2 SVGAGI. The CDR3 totals 13 residues. The CDR3 protein is CASGRPGAAEAFF. CDR3 nucleotide sequence: TGTGCCAGCGGGCGGCCGGGCGCGGCTGAAGCTTTCTTT.

V gene TRBV27 combines with J gene TRBJ2-3; 12 bases align to TRBD2. This CDR3 has 23 amino acids. Germline V gene sequence: CDR1 MNHEY, CDR2 SMNVEV (reference sequence). V was clipped by 5 bases and J by 0 bases; unmatched bases: 24. DNA of the CDR3: TGTGCCAGCAGTCCACAAGGACTAGCGGGATATTCGGCCCCCCAGAGAAGCACAGATACGCAGTATTTT. Translated: CASSPQGLAGYSAPQRSTDTQYF.

The chain uses TRBV6-2 or TRBV6-3 and TRBJ2-7; D call uncertain. Trimming left V 4 bases short and J 4 bases short, with 8 bases between. This CDR3 is 12 amino acids long. From germline, CDR1 is MNHEY and CDR2 SVGEGT. The CDR3 region is CASSFTRYEQYF. CDR3 bases: TGTGCCAGCAGTTTTACCCGTTACGAGCAGTACTTC.

V is TRBV7-9 and J is TRBJ2-5; D remains unclear. CDR3 length equals 14 residues. The germline V gene encodes CDR1 SEHNR and CDR2 FQNEAQ (reference sequence). V shed 1 base and J shed 5 bases, with 11 bases lying between them. Written as DNA, the CDR3 is TGTGCCAGCAGCTTAGGCATAGGGCGGGAGACCCAGTACTTC. Its translation: CASSLGIGRETQYF.

The chain has TRBV5-1 and TRBJ2-1; the D gene is possibly TRBD1 (5 bases). Trimming left V 0 bases short and J 8 bases short, with 15 bases between. Germline CDR1 and CDR2: SGHRS and YFSETQ. The CDR3 contains 15 residues. The CDR3 loop reads CASSLEGRLSDEQFF. The CDR3 coding sequence is TGCGCCAGCAGCTTGGAGGGGCGCCTAAGCGATGAGCAGTTCTTC.

This chain uses TRBV9 with TRBJ1-6; the match to TRBD1 covers 7 bases. With V trimmed by 3 bases and J by 7 bases, 4 bases remained unmatched. There are 14 residues in the CDR3. Germline V lookup: CDR1 SGDLS, CDR2 YYNGEE. CDR3 residues: CASSAGTENSPLHF. CDR3 in DNA: TGTGCCAGCAGCGCCGGGACAGAAAATTCACCCCTCCACTTT.

The V call is TRBV19, the J call TRBJ2-3, with D possibly being TRBD1 (7 bases). CDR1 is LNHDA, CDR2 SQIVND, per germline (reference sequence). Trimming removed 5 bases at V and 3 bases at J, with 15 bases between. This CDR3 is built from 15 residues. This CDR3 is CASSVRRGLTDTQYF. The CDR3 bases are TGTGCCAGTAGTGTTAGGAGGGGGCTTACAGATACGCAGTATTTT.

The chain is built from TRBV3-1 (or the pseudogene TRBV3-2) and TRBJ1-5; D not resolved. The CDR3 sequence is 12 residues long. Trimming removed 3 bases at V and 7 bases at J, with 7 bases between. CDR1 is LGHDT and CDR2 is YNNKEL in the germline V gene (reference sequence). The CDR3 DNA follows: TGTGCCAGCAGCCATTTCGGACAGCCCCAGCATTTT. It codes for CASSHFGQPQHF.

J is TRBJ2-1 and V is TRBV2; possibly TRBD1 for D (6 bases). CDR1 and CDR2 from the germline V gene are SNHLY and FYNNEI. The CDR3 loop spans 13 amino acids. V lost 6 bases, J lost 7 bases, and 13 bases lay in between. The CDR3 DNA is TGTGCCAGCAGAGAGCAGGGGCGGAATGAGCAGTTCTTC. It encodes CASREQGRNEQFF. Full variable domain (remainder filled in from reference TRBV2 and TRBJ2-1): EPEVTQTPSHQVTQMGQEVILRCVPISNHLYFYWYRQILGQKVEFLVSFYNNEISEKSEIFDDQFSVERPDGSNFTLKIRSTKLEDSAMYFCASREQGRNEQFFGPGTRLTVL.

The chain is built from TRBV9 and TRBJ2-5; TRBD1 might be the D (5 bases). CDR3 length: 15 residues. With 0 bases removed from V and 1 base from J, the gap between germline ends came to 10 bases. Looked up from germline, CDR1 is SGDLS and CDR2 is YYNGEE. CDR3 residues: CASSVGAGPQETQYF. CDR3 nucleotide sequence: TGTGCCAGCAGCGTAGGCGCAGGGCCCCAAGAGACCCAGTACTTC. Full variable domain (rest looked up from reference TRBV9 and TRBJ2-5): DSGVTQTPKHLITATGQRVTLRCSPRSGDLSVYWYQQSLDQGLQFLIQYYNGEERAKGNILERFSAQQFPDLHSELNLSSLELGDSALYFCASSVGAGPQETQYFGPGTRLLVL.

Here the CDR3 reads CASSLSGAKGQETQYF. The CDR3, as DNA: TGTGCCAGCAGTTTATCAGGGGCGAAGGGTCAAGAGACCCAGTACTTC. The chain combines TRBV28 with TRBJ2-5, with TRBD1 as a possible D gene (6 bases). Germline loops: CDR1 MDHEN, CDR2 SYDVKM. The CDR3 is 16 residues long. The V end was cut by 1 base, the J end by 2 bases, with 14 bases between.

This clone was seen only a few times. The chain recombines TRBV27 with TRBJ2-7; D is possibly TRBD1 (5 bases). The CDR3 contains 16 residues. Germline V gene data show CDR1 as MNHEY and CDR2 as SMNVEV (reference sequence). The V end lost 2 bases, the J end lost 5 bases, and 19 bases lay between the germline ends. CDR3 amino acids: CASSLGLGQVGHEQYF. The CDR3 nucleotides are TGTGCCAGCAGTTTAGGTCTGGGGCAGGTAGGCCACGAGCAGTACTTC.

The chain is built from TRBV29-1 and TRBJ2-1; either TRBD1 or TRBD2 may supply D (5 bases each). CDR1 SQVTM and CDR2 ANQGSEA come from the germline V gene. The CDR3 runs to 14 residues. Trimming left V 7 bases short and J 8 bases short, with 21 bases between. The CDR3 loop reads CSAEGDAPQDEQFF. The CDR3 region has the DNA TGCAGCGCCGAAGGGGACGCCCCACAGGATGAGCAGTTCTTC.

This chain joins TRBV11-3 and TRBJ2-5; a possible D gene is TRBD1 (6 bases). Germline V gene sequence: CDR1 SGHNT, CDR2 YENEEA. The CDR3 extends over 15 amino acids. Trimming pared 1 base from V and 2 bases from J, leaving 11 bases between. CDR3 sequence: CASSLGDKFQETQYF. CDR3 DNA: TGTGCCAGCAGCTTAGGGGACAAGTTTCAAGAGACCCAGTACTTC. The variable domain in full, completed from reference TRBV11-3 and TRBJ2-5, reads EAGVVQSPRYKIIEKKQPVAFWCNPISGHNTLYWYLQNLGQGPELLIRYENEEAVDDSQLPKDRFSAERLKGVDSTLKIQPAELGDSAVYLCASSLGDKFQETQYFGPGTRLLVL.

This clone has only a few counts. CDR3: CASNSGLGNQPQHF. The CDR3, as DNA: TGTGCCAGTAATTCCGGTCTGGGCAATCAGCCCCAGCATTTT. The V gene is TRBV19, the J gene TRBJ1-5, with no clear D. CDR1 is LNHDA and CDR2 is SQIVND in the germline V gene (reference sequence). CDR3 length: 14 residues. Deletions cut 7 bases from V and 2 bases from J, with 12 bases between.

The V call is TRBV15, the J call TRBJ1-2; no clear D gene. V was clipped by 1 base and J by 0 bases, with 6 bases between them. From germline, CDR1 is LNHNV and CDR2 YYDKDF (reference sequence). This CDR3 is 14 amino acids long. CDR3 bases: TGTGCCACCAGCAGAGTAGGCCCTAACTATGGCTACACCTTC. This translates into CATSRVGPNYGYTF.

V is TRBV27 and J is TRBJ1-4, with D possibly being TRBD1 (6 bases). The germline CDR1 and CDR2 sequences are MNHEY and SMNVEV (reference sequence). The CDR3 sequence is 14 residues long. V was cut by 5 bases and J by 3 bases, with 10 bases left in between. The CDR3 is CASSPYRANEKLFF. In DNA, the CDR3 is TGTGCCAGCAGTCCGTACAGGGCTAATGAAAAACTGTTTTTT.

This clone was detected once. This chain joins TRBV19 and TRBJ2-1, with a possible D match to TRBD2 (5 bases). Trimming took 1 base from V and 4 from J, leaving 8 bases between them. Germline V lookup: CDR1 LNHDA, CDR2 SQIVND (reference sequence). The CDR3 consists of 14 residues. CDR3 DNA sequence: TGTGCCAGTAGTATAGGTGGCGGGTACAATGAGCAGTTCTTC. Translated, it gives CASSIGGGYNEQFF.

The chain couples TRBV30 to TRBJ1-2; no clear D gene. Germline assignment: CDR1 GTSNPN and CDR2 SVGIG (reference sequence). With 2 bases removed from V and 3 bases from J, the gap between germline ends came to 7 bases. This CDR3 is 12 amino acids long. CDR3 sequence reads: CAWSLTDYGYTF. The DNA for the CDR3 is TGTGCCTGGAGTCTCACGGACTATGGCTACACCTTC.

The chain links TRBV4-1 to TRBJ2-5, with 8 nucleotides matching TRBD1. In germline, CDR1 is MGHRA, CDR2 YSYEKL. The CDR3 loop spans 15 amino acids. Trimming at V came to 5 bases and at J to 3 bases, leaving 8 bases not matched to a gene. This CDR3 reads CASSNAQGAKETQYF. DNA of the CDR3: TGCGCCAGCAGCAACGCCCAGGGGGCAAAAGAGACCCAGTACTTC.